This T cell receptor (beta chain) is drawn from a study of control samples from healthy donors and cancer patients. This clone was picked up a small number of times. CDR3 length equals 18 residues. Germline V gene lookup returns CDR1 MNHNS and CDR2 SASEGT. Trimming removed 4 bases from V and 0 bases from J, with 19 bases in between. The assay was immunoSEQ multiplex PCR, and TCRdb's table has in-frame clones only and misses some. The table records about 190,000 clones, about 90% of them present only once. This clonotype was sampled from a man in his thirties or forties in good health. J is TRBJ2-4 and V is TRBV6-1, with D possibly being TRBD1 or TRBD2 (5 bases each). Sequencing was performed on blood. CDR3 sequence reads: CASSGPNRGYLAKNIQYF. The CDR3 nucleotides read TGTGCCAGCAGTGGGCCTAACCGGGGCTATCTAGCCAAAAACATTCAGTACTTC.